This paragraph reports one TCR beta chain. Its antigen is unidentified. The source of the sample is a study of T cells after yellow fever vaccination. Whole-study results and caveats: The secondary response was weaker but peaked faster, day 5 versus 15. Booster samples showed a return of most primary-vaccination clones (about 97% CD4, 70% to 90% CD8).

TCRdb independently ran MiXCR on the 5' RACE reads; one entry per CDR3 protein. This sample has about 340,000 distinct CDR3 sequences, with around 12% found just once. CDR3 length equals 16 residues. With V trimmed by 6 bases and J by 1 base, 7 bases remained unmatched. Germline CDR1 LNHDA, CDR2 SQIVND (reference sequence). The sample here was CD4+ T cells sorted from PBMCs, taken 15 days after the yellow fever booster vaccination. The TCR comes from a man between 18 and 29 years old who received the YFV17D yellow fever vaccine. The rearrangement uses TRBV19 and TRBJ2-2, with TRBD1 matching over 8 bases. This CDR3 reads CASRTGQVVNTGELFF. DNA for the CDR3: TGTGCCAGTAGGACGGGACAGGTCGTGAACACCGGGGAGCTGTTTTTT.